Listed below are T cell receptor beta chains from one sample, sequenced in a study of metastatic and nonmetastatic thyroid tumors. TCRdb re-called the PCR reads through MiXCR. This table has fewer than 25,000 clones, 18% appearing once. The material sequenced was adjacent normal tissue. The receptor set was obtained from a male donor with papillary thyroid cancer or a benign thyroid nodule (not recorded which). Some clones in this sample may be carry-over from other donors' samples. The conserved cysteine and the conserved F or W are not part of the CDR3 here. Fields, in order: D gene, V gene, J gene, CDR3 protein. D genes are given only for firm matches.

TRBD1,TRBV6-6,TRBJ1-1,ASSYSQGGGRGMNTEAF
NA,TRBV20-1,TRBJ2-7,SAPEAGLNEQY
NA,TRBV6-9,TRBJ1-1,AIPGPINTEAF
NA,TRBV20-1,TRBJ2-2,SASWASGELF
TRBD2,TRBV9,TRBJ2-3,ASSVVPSGGAGDTQY
NA,TRBV5-1,TRBJ2-1,ASSQGTTNEQF
TRBD1,TRBV28,TRBJ1-1,ASSPDRGNTEAF
TRBD1,TRBV3-1,TRBJ1-6,ASSVRQGTNSPLH
NA,TRBV7-9,TRBJ1-2,ASRRGPSNYGYT
NA,TRBV9,TRBJ2-7,AISLAPGVPYEQY
TRBD2,TRBV9,TRBJ2-3,ASSASGGKADTQY
TRBD2,TRBV9,TRBJ2-1,ASSVAGLVYNEQF
NA,TRBV7-2,TRBJ1-2,ASSDDRFGGYT
TRBD2,TRBV11-1,TRBJ2-3,ASGPGLPDTQY
NA,TRBV7-2,TRBJ2-1,ASSLSGSERF
TRBD2,TRBV27,TRBJ2-1,ASPKGLAGQSSYNEQF
NA,TRBV7-9,TRBJ2-6,ASSDRESSGANVLT
TRBD2,TRBV20-1,TRBJ2-7,SARGRGCGFQNEQY
TRBD1,TRBV9,TRBJ2-5,ASSATGVEETQY
NA,TRBV6-6,TRBJ2-1,ASSYSRLSSYNEQF
NA,TRBV5-4,TRBJ2-3,ASSRGTITDTQY
NA,TRBV30,TRBJ1-6,AWSVGSPLH
NA,TRBV6-1,TRBJ1-2,ASSGTCAGYT
NA,TRBV7-8,TRBJ2-7,ASSFVQGSSYEQY
NA,TRBV12-3/TRBV12-4,TRBJ1-1,ASSPETGTNTEAF
NA,TRBV5-4,TRBJ1-2,ASRGTLGTYGYT